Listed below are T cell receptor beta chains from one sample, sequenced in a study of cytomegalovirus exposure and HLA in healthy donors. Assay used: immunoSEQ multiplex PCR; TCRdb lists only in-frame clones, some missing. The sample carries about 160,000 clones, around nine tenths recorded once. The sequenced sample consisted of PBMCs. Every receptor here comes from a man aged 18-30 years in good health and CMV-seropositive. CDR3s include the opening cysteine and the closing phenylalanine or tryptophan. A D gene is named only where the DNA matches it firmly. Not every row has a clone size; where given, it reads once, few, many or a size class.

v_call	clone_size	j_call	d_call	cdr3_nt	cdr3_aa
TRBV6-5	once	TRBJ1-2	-	TGTGCCAGCAGTTATGGGAGATATGGCTACACCTTC	CASSYGRYGYTF
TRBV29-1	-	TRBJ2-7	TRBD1	TGCAGCGTTGAAATGTGGACAGGGGGCACCCTCACTGAATACGAGCAGTACTTC	CSVEMWTGGTLTEYEQYF
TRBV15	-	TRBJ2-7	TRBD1	TGTGCCACCTCTCCCGGGACAGGGGATTTAAAGGCCTACGAGCAGTACTTC	CATSPGTGDLKAYEQYF
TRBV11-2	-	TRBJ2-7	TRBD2	TGTGCCAGCAGCTTAGAAGGGCGGGGCGGGAGTCTTGTCGAGCAGTACTTC	CASSLEGRGGSLVEQYF
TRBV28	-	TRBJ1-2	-	TGTGCCAGCAGTCACGGCGAGCCCTCAGGGTTCTATGGCTACACCTTC	CASSHGEPSGFYGYTF
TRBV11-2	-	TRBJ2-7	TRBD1	TGTGCCAGCAGCTTAGCGTTAGGACAGGGACCCTACGAGCAGTACTTC	CASSLALGQGPYEQYF
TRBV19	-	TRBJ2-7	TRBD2	TGTGCCAGTAGTCCCGGGACTAGCGGGCGTGAGCAGTACTTC	CASSPGTSGREQYF
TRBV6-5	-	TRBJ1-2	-	TGTGCCAGCAGTTACTCTCTAGGGGCAGAATATGGCTACACCTTC	CASSYSLGAEYGYTF
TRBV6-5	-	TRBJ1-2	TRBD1	TGTGCCAGCAGACAGGGGGCTTTCGGCTATGGCTACACCTTC	CASRQGAFGYGYTF
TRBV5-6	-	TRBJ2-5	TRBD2	TGTGCCAGCAGCTTGGGACTAGCGGGAACTCAAGAGACCCAGTACTTC	CASSLGLAGTQETQYF
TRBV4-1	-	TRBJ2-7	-	TGCGCCAGCAGCCAGCTCGGGACTCCAGGGTCCTACGAGCAGTACTTC	CASSQLGTPGSYEQYF
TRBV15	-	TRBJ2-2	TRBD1	TGTGCCACCAGAGCTCGACAGGGTTCTGGGGAGCTGTTTTTT	CATRARQGSGELFF
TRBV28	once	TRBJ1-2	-	TGTGCCAGCAGTTGGACACGTTATGGCTACACCTTC	CASSWTRYGYTF
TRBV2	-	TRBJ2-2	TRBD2	TGTGCCAGCAGTAGACTAGCGGGAGGAACCGGGGAGCTGTTTTTT	CASSRLAGGTGELFF
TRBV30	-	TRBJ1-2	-	TGTGCCTGGAGTATACGCGGCAGTAAATATGGCTACACCTTC	CAWSIRGSKYGYTF
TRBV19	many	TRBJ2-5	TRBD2	TGTGCCAGTAGCGGACTAGCGGGAGTAGAGACCCAGTACTTC	CASSGLAGVETQYF
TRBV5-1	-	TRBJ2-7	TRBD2	TGCGCCAGCAGCTTGGATAGCGGGAGCTCCTACGAGCAGTACTTC	CASSLDSGSSYEQYF
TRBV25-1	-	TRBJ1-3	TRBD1	TGTGCCAGCAGTGTTGGACAGGGGGGAGGAAACACCATATATTTT	CASSVGQGGGNTIYF
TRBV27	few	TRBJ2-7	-	TGTGCCAGCAGTTGGGCCGACACCACCTACGAGCAGTACTTC	CASSWADTTYEQYF
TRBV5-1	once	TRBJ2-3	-	TGCGCCAGCAGCGACCTTGGGAGCGGAGGCACAGATACGCAGTATTTT	CASSDLGSGGTDTQYF
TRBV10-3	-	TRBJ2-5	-	TGTGCCATCAGTGAGTCTGGAGCCTCCCAAGAGACCCAGTACTTC	CAISESGASQETQYF
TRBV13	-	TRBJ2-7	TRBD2	TGTGCCAGCAGCTTAGATCCTAGCGGACTATACGAGCAGTACTTC	CASSLDPSGLYEQYF
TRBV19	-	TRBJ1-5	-	TGTGCCAGTAGCTACAGTAGCAATCAGCCCCAGCATTTT	CASSYSSNQPQHF